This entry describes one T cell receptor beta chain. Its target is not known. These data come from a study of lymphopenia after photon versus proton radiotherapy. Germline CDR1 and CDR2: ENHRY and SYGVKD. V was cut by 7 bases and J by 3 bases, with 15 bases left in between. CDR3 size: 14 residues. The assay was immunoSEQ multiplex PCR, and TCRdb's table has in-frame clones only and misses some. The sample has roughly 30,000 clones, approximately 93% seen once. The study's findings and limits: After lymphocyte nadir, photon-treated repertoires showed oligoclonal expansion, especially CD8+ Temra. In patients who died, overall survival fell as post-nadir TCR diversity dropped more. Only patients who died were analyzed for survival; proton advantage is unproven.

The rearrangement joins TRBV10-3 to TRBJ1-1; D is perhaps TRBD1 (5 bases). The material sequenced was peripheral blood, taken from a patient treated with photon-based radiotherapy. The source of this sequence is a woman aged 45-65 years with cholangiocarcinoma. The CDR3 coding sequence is TGTGCCATCAATACGGGACGGCGGCACACTGAAGCTTTCTTT. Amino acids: CAINTGRRHTEAFF.